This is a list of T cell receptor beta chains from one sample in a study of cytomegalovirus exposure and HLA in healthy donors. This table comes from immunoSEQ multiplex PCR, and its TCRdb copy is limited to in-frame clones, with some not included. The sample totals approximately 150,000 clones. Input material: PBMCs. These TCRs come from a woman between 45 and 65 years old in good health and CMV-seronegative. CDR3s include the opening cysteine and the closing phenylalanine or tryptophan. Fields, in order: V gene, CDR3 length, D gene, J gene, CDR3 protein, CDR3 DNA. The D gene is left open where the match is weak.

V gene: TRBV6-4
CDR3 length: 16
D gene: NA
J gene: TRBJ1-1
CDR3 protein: CASRREPGGSNTEAFF
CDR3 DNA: TGTGCCAGCAGGAGGGAACCGGGGGGCTCGAACACTGAAGCTTTCTTT

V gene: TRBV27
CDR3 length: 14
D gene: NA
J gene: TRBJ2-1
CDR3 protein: CASSLLSIPNEQFF
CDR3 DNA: TGTGCCAGCAGTTTATTATCTATCCCTAATGAGCAGTTCTTC

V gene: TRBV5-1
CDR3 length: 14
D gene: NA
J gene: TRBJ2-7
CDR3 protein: CASSLGAARNEQYF
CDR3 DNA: TGCGCCAGCAGCTTGGGGGCAGCCAGAAACGAGCAGTACTTC

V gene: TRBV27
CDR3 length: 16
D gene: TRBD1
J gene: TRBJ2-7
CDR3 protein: CASSLWGGDRDYEQYF
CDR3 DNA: TGTGCCAGCAGTTTATGGGGGGGGGACAGGGACTACGAGCAGTACTTC

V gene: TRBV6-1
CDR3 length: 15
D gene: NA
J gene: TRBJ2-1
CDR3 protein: CASSESASSYNEQFF
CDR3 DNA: TGTGCCAGCAGCGAATCTGCTAGCTCCTACAATGAGCAGTTCTTC

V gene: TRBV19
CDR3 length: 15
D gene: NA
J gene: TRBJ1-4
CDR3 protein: CASSTGAATNEKLFF
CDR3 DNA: TGTGCCAGTAGTACAGGGGCTGCAACTAATGAAAAACTGTTTTTT

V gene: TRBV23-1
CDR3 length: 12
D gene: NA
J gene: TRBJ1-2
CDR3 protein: CASSLDSYGYTF
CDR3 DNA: TGCGCCAGCAGTCTGGACAGTTATGGCTACACCTTC

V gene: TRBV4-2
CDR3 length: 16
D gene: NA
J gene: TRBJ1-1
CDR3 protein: CASSQDQIGRDTEAFF
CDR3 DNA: TGTGCCAGCAGCCAAGATCAGATAGGGAGGGACACTGAAGCTTTCTTT

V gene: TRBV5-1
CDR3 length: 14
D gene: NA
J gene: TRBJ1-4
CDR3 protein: CASSLAAGNEKLFF
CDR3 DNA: TGCGCCAGCAGCTTGGCGGCAGGGAATGAAAAACTGTTTTTT

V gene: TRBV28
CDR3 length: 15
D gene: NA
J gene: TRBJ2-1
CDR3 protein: CASSSDGSSYNEQFF
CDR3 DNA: TGTGCCAGCAGTTCGGACGGGAGCTCCTACAATGAGCAGTTCTTC

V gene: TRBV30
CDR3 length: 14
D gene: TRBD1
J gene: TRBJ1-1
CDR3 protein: CAWSVRRGPREAFF
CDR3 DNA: TGTGCCTGGAGTGTACGGAGGGGGCCAAGGGAAGCTTTCTTT

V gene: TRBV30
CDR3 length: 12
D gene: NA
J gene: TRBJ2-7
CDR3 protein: CAWSETSYEQYF
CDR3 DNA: TGTGCCTGGAGTGAAACTTCCTACGAGCAGTACTTC

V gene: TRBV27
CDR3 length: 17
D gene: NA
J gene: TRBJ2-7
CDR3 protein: CASSLPSMRGDLYEQYF
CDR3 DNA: TGTGCCAGCAGTTTACCTAGCATGCGGGGCGACCTCTACGAGCAGTACTTC

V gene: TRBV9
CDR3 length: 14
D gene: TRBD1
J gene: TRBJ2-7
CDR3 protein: CASSFRDSIYEQYF
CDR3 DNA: TGTGCCAGCAGCTTCCGGGACAGCATCTACGAGCAGTACTTC

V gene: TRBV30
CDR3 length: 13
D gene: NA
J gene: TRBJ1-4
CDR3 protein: CAGSQATNEKLFF
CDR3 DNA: TGTGCCGGTTCTCAGGCAACTAATGAAAAACTGTTTTTT

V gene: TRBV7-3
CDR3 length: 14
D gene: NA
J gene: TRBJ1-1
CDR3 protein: CASSSRGEETEAFF
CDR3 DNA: TGTGCCAGCAGCTCTCGGGGAGAGGAGACTGAAGCTTTCTTT

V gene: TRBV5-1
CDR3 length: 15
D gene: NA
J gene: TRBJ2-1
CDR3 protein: CASSLGADRYNEQFF
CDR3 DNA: TGCGCCAGCAGCTTGGGAGCGGACCGATACAATGAGCAGTTCTTC